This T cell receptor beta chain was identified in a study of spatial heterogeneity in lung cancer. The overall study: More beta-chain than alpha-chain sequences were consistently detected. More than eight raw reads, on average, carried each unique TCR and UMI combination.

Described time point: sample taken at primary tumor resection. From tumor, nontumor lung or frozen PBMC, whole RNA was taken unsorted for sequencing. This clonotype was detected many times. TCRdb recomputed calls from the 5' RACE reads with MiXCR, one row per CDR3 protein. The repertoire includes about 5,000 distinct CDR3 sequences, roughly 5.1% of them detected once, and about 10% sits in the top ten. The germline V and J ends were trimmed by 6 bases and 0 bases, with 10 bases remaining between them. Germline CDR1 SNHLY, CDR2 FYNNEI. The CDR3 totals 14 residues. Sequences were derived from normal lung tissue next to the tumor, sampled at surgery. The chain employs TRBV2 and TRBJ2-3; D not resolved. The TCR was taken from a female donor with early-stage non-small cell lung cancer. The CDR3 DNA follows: TGTGCCAGCAGCGGGTTCTCTAGCACAGATACGCAGTATTTT. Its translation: CASSGFSSTDTQYF. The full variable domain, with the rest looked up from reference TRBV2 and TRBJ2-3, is EPEVTQTPSHQVTQMGQEVILRCVPISNHLYFYWYRQILGQKVEFLVSFYNNEISEKSEIFDDQFSVERPDGSNFTLKIRSTKLEDSAMYFCASSGFSSTDTQYFGPGTRLTVL.